This T cell receptor beta chain is drawn from a study of T cell repertoires in cytomegalovirus infection. Study-wide background: The public TCR beta signatures pointed to both CMV infection and matching HLA type.

Worth noting for this clonotype: Its target is unknown.

Study-wide results and limits: Ex vivo responses were dominated by HLA-C-restricted CMV-specific TCR beta clonotypes. Accumulated public TCR beta family frequency recognized individuals carrying CMV together with the relevant HLA.

This CDR3 contains 17 residues. The ends were cut back, 6 bases at V and 1 base at J, with 21 bases in the middle. The germline gives CDR1 MNHEY, CDR2 SVGEGT. TCRdb redid the calling of the reads with MiXCR, one entry per CDR3 protein. The sample shows about 250,000 distinct CDR3 sequences, about a sixth of them seen only once. This clonotype was sampled from a human donor in good health (CMV status not recorded). Some clones in this sample may be carry-over from other donors' samples. Specimen: CD8+ T cells from PBMCs. V usage is TRBV6-2 or TRBV6-3 and J usage is TRBJ2-5, with D perhaps given as TRBD1 or TRBD2 (6 bases each). This CDR3 is CASRPEPSRGPQETQYF. In nucleotides, the CDR3 is TGTGCCAGCAGACCGGAACCGTCTCGGGGGCCCCAAGAGACCCAGTACTTC.